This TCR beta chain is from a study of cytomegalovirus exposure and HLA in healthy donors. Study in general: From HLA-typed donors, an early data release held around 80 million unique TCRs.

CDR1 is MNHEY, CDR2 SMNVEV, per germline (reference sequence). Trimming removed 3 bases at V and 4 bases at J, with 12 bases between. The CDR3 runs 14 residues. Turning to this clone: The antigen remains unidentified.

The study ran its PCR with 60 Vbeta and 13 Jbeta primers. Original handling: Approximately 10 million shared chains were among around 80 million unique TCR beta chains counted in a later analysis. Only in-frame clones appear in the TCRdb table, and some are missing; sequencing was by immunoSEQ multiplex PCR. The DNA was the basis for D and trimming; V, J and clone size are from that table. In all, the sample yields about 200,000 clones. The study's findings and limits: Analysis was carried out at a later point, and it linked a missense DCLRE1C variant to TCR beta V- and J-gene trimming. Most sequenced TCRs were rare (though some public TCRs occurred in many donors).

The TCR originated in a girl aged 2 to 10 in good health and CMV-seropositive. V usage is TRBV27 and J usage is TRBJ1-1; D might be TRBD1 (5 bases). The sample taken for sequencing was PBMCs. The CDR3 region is CASSFEGTGTEAFF. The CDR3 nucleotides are TGTGCCAGCAGTTTTGAAGGGACTGGCACTGAAGCTTTCTTT.